The 7 T cell receptor beta chains given below trace back to one sample, sequenced in a study of siplizumab effects on memory and regulatory T cells. Produced via immunoSEQ multiplex PCR; TCRdb's table is partial and in-frame only. The sample includes some 65,000 clones, around nine tenths of them seen just once. Sequencing was done on a sample of Tregs sorted from blood. Receptors were obtained from a human donor in good health.

This clone was seen just once. The V and J genes are TRBV27 and TRBJ2-5; D unclear. The CDR3 consists of 13 residues. Germline V gene data show CDR1 as MNHEY and CDR2 as SMNVEV (reference sequence). The V end lost 8 bases, the J end lost 1 base, and 11 bases lay between the germline ends. In DNA, the CDR3 is TGTGCCAGCGGCAGATATCCCCAAGAGACCCAGTACTTC. It codes for CASGRYPQETQYF.

The chain couples TRBV6-1 to TRBJ2-1, with D hard to call. The CDR3 covers 13 residues. V was cut by 4 bases and J by 5 bases, with 9 bases left in between. CDR1 and CDR2 from the germline V gene are MNHNS and SASEGT. The CDR3 bases are TGTGCCAGCAGTGTTTACAGCAACAATGAGCAGTTCTTC. Protein: CASSVYSNNEQFF.

The chain combines TRBV7-3 with TRBJ2-1; D call uncertain. This CDR3 comprises 14 residues. Trimming left V 5 bases short and J 6 bases short, with 14 bases between. CDR1 and CDR2 from the germline V gene are SGHTA and FQGTGA. The CDR3 here is CASSLTPYSNEQFF. The CDR3 DNA follows: TGTGCCAGCAGCCTCACCCCGTATTCCAATGAGCAGTTCTTC.

This chain links TRBV28 with TRBJ2-7, with 7 bases matching TRBD1. CDR1 and CDR2 from the germline V gene are MDHEN and SYDVKM. Trimming cost V 6 bases and J 3 bases; bases outside gene matches: 8. The CDR3 totals 14 residues. The CDR3 bases are TGTGCCAGCAGAGGCTGGGACAGAAACTACGAGCAGTACTTC. This codes for CASRGWDRNYEQYF.

V usage is TRBV6-4 and J usage is TRBJ1-6; the D gene is possibly TRBD1 (6 bases). Deletions cut 3 bases from V and 7 bases from J, with 10 bases between. Germline V gives CDR1 MRHNA, CDR2 SNTAGT. The CDR3 consists of 14 residues. In DNA form, the CDR3 reads TGTGCCAGCAGTGATGGACAGAGAAATTCACCCCTCCACTTT. Its translation: CASSDGQRNSPLHF.

The V gene is TRBV5-5, the J gene TRBJ2-7; perhaps TRBD1 as D (6 bases). This CDR3 spans 19 amino acids. The V end lost 5 bases, the J end lost 0 bases, and 27 bases lay between the germline ends. Germline assignment: CDR1 SGHKS and CDR2 YYEKEE (reference sequence). The CDR3 bases are TGTGCCAGCAGTAGTTGGGGCAGGACAGTTATGCCGGACTCCTACGAGCAGTACTTC. Amino acid sequence: CASSSWGRTVMPDSYEQYF.

J is TRBJ1-1 and V is TRBV19; 7 positions match TRBD1. CDR1 and CDR2 from the germline V gene are LNHDA and SQIVND (reference sequence). The CDR3 loop spans 13 amino acids. V gave up 5 bases and J gave up 7 bases; unmatched junction bases: 7. CDR3 sequence (DNA): TGTGCCAGTAGTTCACAGGGGTTCCTTGAAGCTTTCTTT. It is translated as CASSSQGFLEAFF.